This T cell receptor (beta chain) appears in the sequencing data of a study of early T cells in non-severe SARS-CoV-2 infection. Background on the study: Sequencing was performed on bulk RNA from unsorted whole blood, leaving chains unpaired. General study findings and limits: VDJdb matching skewed toward anti-spike CD8 responses, missing private and CD4 specificities.

Germline CDR1 DFQATT, CDR2 SNEGSKA (reference sequence). CDR3 size: 11 residues. V was cut by 6 bases and J by 12 bases, with 17 bases left in between. The library protocol tagged individual cDNA molecules with unique molecular identifiers. TCRdb recomputed calls from the 5' RACE reads with MiXCR, one row per CDR3 protein. The sample lists 60,000 to 75,000 distinct CDR3 sequences; 9% to 10% were seen once. The table lists this clonotype with many counts. Its antigen is undetermined. This clonotype was obtained from an adult who was a healthcare worker with PCR-confirmed SARS-CoV-2 infection or an uninfected control (not recorded which). This sample comprised whole blood, obtained at baseline. V and J are TRBV20-1 and TRBJ1-1; D is unclear. CDR3 bases: TGCAGTGCCCAAGGCCCCCTTGAGACTTTCTTT. This gives the protein CSAQGPLETFF.